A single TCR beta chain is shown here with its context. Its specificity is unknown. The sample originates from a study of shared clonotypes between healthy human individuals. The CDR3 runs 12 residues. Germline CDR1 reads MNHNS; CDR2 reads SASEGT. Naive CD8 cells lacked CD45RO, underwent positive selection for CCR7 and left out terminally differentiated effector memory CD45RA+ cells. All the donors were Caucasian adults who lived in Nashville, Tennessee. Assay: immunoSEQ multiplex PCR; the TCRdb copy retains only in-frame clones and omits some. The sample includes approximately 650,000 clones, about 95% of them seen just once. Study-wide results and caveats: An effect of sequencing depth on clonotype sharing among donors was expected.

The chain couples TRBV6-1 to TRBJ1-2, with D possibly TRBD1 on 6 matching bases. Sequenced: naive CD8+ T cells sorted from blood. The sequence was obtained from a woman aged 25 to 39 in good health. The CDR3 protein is CAVRGMGYGYTF. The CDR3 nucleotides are TGTGCGGTCAGGGGTATGGGGTATGGCTACACCTTC.